Following are 22 T cell receptor beta chains from one sample sequenced in a study of T cell repertoires in cytomegalovirus infection. TCRdb reanalysed the reads using MiXCR and keeps one entry per CDR3 protein. Seen here are 110,000 to 150,000 distinct CDR3 sequences, 32% observed once, and the top ten hold about 52%. Their antigens are not known. Source: CD8+ T cells from cultured PBMCs, taken from culture after CMV antigen stimulation. These receptor sequences come from a human donor in good health (CMV status not recorded). Some clones in this sample may be carry-over from other donors' samples.

The chain links TRBV12-3 or TRBV12-4 to TRBJ2-2; possible D gene TRBD1, 6 bases. The CDR3 contains 16 residues. The germline V and J ends were trimmed by 6 bases and 5 bases, with 19 bases remaining between them. The CDR3 spells CASSRGHPSGTGELFF. DNA of the CDR3: TGTGCCAGCAGCAGGGGACATCCATCAGGTACCGGGGAGCTGTTTTTT.

The gene calls are TRBV12-3 or TRBV12-4 and TRBJ2-1; D is undetermined. The CDR3 is 12 amino acids. With 3 bases removed from V and 5 bases from J, the gap between germline ends came to 5 bases. The CDR3 region has the DNA TGTGCCAGCAGTTTGCTAAACAATGAGCAGTTCTTC. Encoded protein: CASSLLNNEQFF.

The J gene is TRBJ2-5, the V gene TRBV5-1, with 11 bases lining up with TRBD1. Trimming took 0 bases from V and 5 from J; bases not matched to a gene: 3. CDR3 length equals 15 residues. Germline values: CDR1 SGHRS, CDR2 YFSETQ. CDR3 sequence: CASSLGTGGRETQYF. In nucleotides, the CDR3 is TGCGCCAGCAGCTTGGGGACAGGGGGCAGGGAGACCCAGTACTTC.

In regard to this clonotype: The junction does not match germline at one end; this may be a read error. The chain employs TRBV12-3 or TRBV12-4 and TRBJ2-1; possible D gene TRBD2, 5 bases. CDR3 length equals 14 residues. The CDR3 is CASTLLGSRSEQFF. The CDR3, as DNA: TGTGCCAGCACTTTACTAGGGTCACGCAGTGAGCAGTTCTTC.

This clonotype was seen more than once but under ten times. The chain links TRBV7-6 to TRBJ1-1, with TRBD1 matching 8 bases. The CDR3 spans 17 residues. With 5 bases clipped from V and 0 bases from J, the junction kept 11 bases outside the gene matches. Looked up from germline, CDR1 is SGHVS and CDR2 is FNYEAQ. The CDR3 bases are TGTGCCAGCAGCGTACCGGGACAGGCCTACATGAACACTGAAGCTTTCTTT. Residues: CASSVPGQAYMNTEAFF. The full variable domain, with the rest looked up from reference TRBV7-6 and TRBJ1-1, is GAGVSQSPRYKVTKRGQDVALRCDPISGHVSLYWYRQALGQGPEFLTYFNYEAQQDKSGLPNDRFSAERPEGSISTLTIQRTEQRDSAMYRCASSVPGQAYMNTEAFFGQGTRLTVV.

The chain is built from TRBV6-1 and TRBJ2-1; 8 bases match TRBD1. CDR3 size: 16 residues. The V and J ends lost 0 bases and 8 bases, in that order; junction bases with no gene match: 9. Germline assignment: CDR1 MNHNS and CDR2 SASEGT. CDR3 amino acids: CASSEAWPGGGDEQFF. The CDR3 nucleotides are TGTGCCAGCAGTGAAGCCTGGCCAGGGGGCGGGGATGAGCAGTTCTTC.

The chain employs TRBV20-1 and TRBJ1-5; TRBD1 matches at 7 bases. The junction had 8 bases not matched to a gene; V was cut back by 0 bases and J by 3 bases. This CDR3 region has 16 residues. CDR1 and CDR2 from the germline V gene are DFQATT and SNEGSKA (reference sequence). The CDR3 nucleotides read TGCAGTGCTAGAGATCCAGGACAGGAGCACAATCAGCCCCAGCATTTT. Translated: CSARDPGQEHNQPQHF.

The chain carries TRBV13 and TRBJ1-3; D remains unclear. Trimming cost V 5 bases and J 4 bases, with 12 bases left between them. This CDR3 spans 14 amino acids. The germline gives CDR1 PRHDT, CDR2 FYEKMQ (reference sequence). DNA for the CDR3: TGTGCCAGCAGCCAGAGACTGGGAGGAAACACCATATATTTT. Protein sequence: CASSQRLGGNTIYF.

This clonotype showed up many times. The chain employs TRBV12-3 or TRBV12-4 and TRBJ2-7, with 7 bases that match TRBD1. Trimming removed 5 bases from V and 2 bases from J; junction bases left unmatched: 12. This CDR3 contains 16 residues. CDR3 in amino acids: CASSRYRGEDPYEQYF. CDR3 coding DNA: TGTGCCAGCAGTCGATACAGGGGAGAAGACCCCTACGAGCAGTACTTC.

The sample holds a few counts of this clonotype. This chain connects TRBV7-8 to TRBJ2-2; D not certain. Germline V gene lookup returns CDR1 SGHVS and CDR2 FQNEAQ. Trimming removed 8 bases at V and 7 bases at J, with 11 bases between. The CDR3 extends over 12 amino acids. The CDR3 DNA follows: TGTGCCAGCGGCATTCTAATCGGGGAGCTGTTTTTT. It translates to CASGILIGELFF.

This chain links TRBV14 with TRBJ2-1, with TRBD1 matching over 8 bases. From germline, CDR1 is SGHDN and CDR2 FVKESK. J gave up 7 bases and V 0 bases, and 8 bases lay outside the gene matches. This CDR3 comprises 16 residues. DNA for the CDR3: TGTGCCAGCAGCCAAGAGGAGCAGGGGGCTTGGAATGAGCAGTTCTTC. Translating gives CASSQEEQGAWNEQFF. Combining the CDR3 with reference TRBV14 and TRBJ2-1 gives the whole variable domain EAGVTQFPSHSVIEKGQTVTLRCDPISGHDNLYWYRRVMGKEIKFLLHFVKESKQDESGMPNNRFLAERTGGTYSTLKVQPAELEDSGVYFCASSQEEQGAWNEQFFGPGTRLTVL.

This clonotype was recorded many times. The J gene is TRBJ1-5, the V gene TRBV7-9; D may be TRBD1 (5 bases). The CDR3 is 15 residues long. Per germline, CDR1 SEHNR and CDR2 FQNEAQ (reference sequence). V dropped 2 bases and J dropped 3 bases, with 11 bases sitting between them. CDR3 DNA sequence: TGTGCCAGCAGCTTAAAAGGGGCCGACAATCAGCCCCAGCATTTT. Translating gives CASSLKGADNQPQHF.

The chain employs TRBV4-1 and TRBJ1-6; D ambiguous. CDR1 is MGHRA, CDR2 YSYEKL, per germline. This CDR3 region has 14 residues. V dropped 5 bases and J dropped 7 bases, with 12 bases sitting between them. The CDR3 DNA is TGCGCCAGCAGCTTTACAGCGGCGAATTCACCCCTCCACTTT. Translating it yields CASSFTAANSPLHF.

V gene TRBV6-1 combines with J gene TRBJ1-5, with 7 bases aligning to TRBD1. Germline loops: CDR1 MNHNS, CDR2 SASEGT. The CDR3 length is 15 residues. With V trimmed by 4 bases and J by 3 bases, 6 bases remained unmatched. The CDR3 DNA sequence: TGTGCCAGCAGTGTGTACAGGGGACTCAATCAGCCCCAGCATTTT. The encoded protein is CASSVYRGLNQPQHF.

There are many counts of this clonotype. The chain couples TRBV13 to TRBJ1-1; D gene uncertain. The CDR3 is 14 amino acids. CDR1 is PRHDT and CDR2 is FYEKMQ in the germline V gene (reference sequence). Trimming took off 5 bases at V and 5 bases at J, with 15 bases between the two ends. The CDR3 sequence: CASSPPAGSTEAFF. The CDR3 region has the DNA TGTGCCAGCAGCCCCCCAGCAGGTTCAACTGAAGCTTTCTTT.

The chain employs TRBV7-3 and TRBJ2-1; 10 nucleotides line up with TRBD1. CDR3 length equals 14 residues. Germline V CDR1 and CDR2: SGHTA, FQGTGA. V shed 4 bases, J shed 6 bases, and the junction held 3 bases outside the gene matches. The CDR3 here is CASSSTGGINEQFF. CDR3 DNA: TGTGCCAGCAGCTCGACAGGGGGCATCAATGAGCAGTTCTTC.

The V gene is TRBV20-1, the J gene TRBJ1-2; TRBD1 agrees at 8 bases. Germline V lookup: CDR1 DFQATT, CDR2 SNEGSKA (reference sequence). The CDR3 is 16 amino acids. The V segment lost 0 bases and the J segment 6 bases; nucleotides outside the gene matches: 12. CDR3 residues: CSARDDRGRLGDGYTF. The CDR3 nucleotides read TGCAGTGCTAGAGATGACAGGGGCCGCTTGGGGGATGGCTACACCTTC.

This clonotype was seen a few times. The chain joins TRBV4-1 to TRBJ2-7; D is perhaps TRBD1 (5 bases). This CDR3 is built from 16 residues. V lost 0 bases, J lost 1 base, and 13 bases lay in between. The V gene's germline CDR1 is MGHRA and CDR2 YSYEKL. The DNA for the CDR3 is TGCGCCAGCAGCCAAGAACGGAAGACAGCATCCTACGAGCAGTACTTC. Its protein product is CASSQERKTASYEQYF.

This clonotype was seen many times. The genes are TRBV7-6 and TRBJ2-1, with D uncertain. Germline CDR1 reads SGHVS; CDR2 reads FNYEAQ. The V end was cut by 1 base, the J end by 6 bases, with 13 bases between. The CDR3 length is 15 residues. CDR3 loop: CASSLGAVSGNEQFF. The CDR3 coding sequence is TGTGCCAGCAGCTTAGGCGCGGTTTCCGGCAATGAGCAGTTCTTC.

In this sample, this clonotype turned up many times. This chain joins TRBV7-2 and TRBJ2-5; D call uncertain. Germline assignment: CDR1 SGHTA and CDR2 FQGNSA. The CDR3 is 13 residues long. Trimming cost V 7 bases and J 0 bases, with 9 bases left between them. The CDR3 sequence: CASKLVYQETQYF. The CDR3 nucleotides read TGTGCCAGCAAGCTGGTGTACCAAGAGACCCAGTACTTC.

The table lists this clonotype with a few counts. The gene calls are TRBV27 and TRBJ1-5; tentatively, D is TRBD1 (6 bases). This CDR3 spans 15 amino acids. In germline, CDR1 is MNHEY, CDR2 SMNVEV (reference sequence). Trimming removed 8 bases at V and 1 base at J, with 15 bases between. CDR3 sequence (DNA): TGTGCCAGCGGACTCGGCAGGGGAAGCAATCAGCCCCAGCATTTT. This sequence encodes CASGLGRGSNQPQHF.

V gene TRBV12-3 or TRBV12-4 combines with J gene TRBJ2-7; a weak D match, TRBD2 (6 bases). The CDR3 runs to 12 residues. The V gene lost 2 bases and the J gene lost 9 bases, with 11 bases spanning the gap. CDR3 coding DNA: TGTGCCAGCAGTTTATCTAGCGATAGGCAGTACTTC. Protein sequence: CASSLSSDRQYF.